Ten or more counts support the clone carrying this TCR beta chain. Its antigen is still unknown. There were TCR beta CDR3 regions amplified from RNA transcripts. The HTBI primer set drove a first-round RT-PCR of the TCR CDR3. TCRdb processed the multiplex PCR reads anew with MiXCR; each CDR3 protein has one entry. The table shows under 250,000 distinct CDR3 sequences, with 24% occurring only once. The data were obtained in a study of T cells in Graves' hyperthyroidism and ophthalmopathy. Study-level background: Any treatment followed the collection of peripheral blood at initial diagnosis.

Uncontrolled infection, other autoimmune disease, pregnancy or lactation led to exclusion. Diagnostic assessment was based on clinical symptoms, serum thyroxine and TRAb, thyroid ultrasound and orbital computed tomography. Study-level findings and limits: Stable hyperthyroidism was separated from ophthalmopathy by a model based on 13 V-J features.

This clonotype originated in a woman in her forties with Graves' ophthalmopathy. The sequencing input was blood.

The CDR3 region is CASSFEGTSGYEQYF. DNA of the CDR3: TGTGCCAGCAGTTTCGAGGGGACTAGCGGGTACGAGCAGTACTTC. The chain combines TRBV6-5 with TRBJ2-7; TRBD2 matches at 12 bases. Trimming removed 4 bases from V and 4 bases from J; junction bases left unmatched: 5. Germline CDR1 is MNHEY and CDR2 is SVGAGI. This CDR3 has 15 residues.